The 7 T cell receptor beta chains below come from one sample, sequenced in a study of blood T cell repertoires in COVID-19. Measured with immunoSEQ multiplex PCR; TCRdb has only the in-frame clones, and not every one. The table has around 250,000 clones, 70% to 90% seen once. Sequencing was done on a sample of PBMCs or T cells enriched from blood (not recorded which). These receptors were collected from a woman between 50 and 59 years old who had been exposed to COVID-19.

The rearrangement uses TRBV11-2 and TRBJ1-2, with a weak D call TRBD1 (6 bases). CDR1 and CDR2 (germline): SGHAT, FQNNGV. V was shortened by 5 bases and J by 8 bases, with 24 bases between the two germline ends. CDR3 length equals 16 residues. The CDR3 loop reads CASSQSETGRGDGYTF. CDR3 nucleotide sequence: TGTGCCAGCAGCCAATCTGAAACCGGCAGGGGCGACGGCTACACCTTC.

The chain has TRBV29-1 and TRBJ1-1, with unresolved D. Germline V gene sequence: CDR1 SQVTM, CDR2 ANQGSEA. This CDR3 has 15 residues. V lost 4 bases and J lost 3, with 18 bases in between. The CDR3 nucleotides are TGCAGCGTTGCTTTTGGGGTCGGGGAGCACACTGAAGCTTTCTTT. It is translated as CSVAFGVGEHTEAFF.

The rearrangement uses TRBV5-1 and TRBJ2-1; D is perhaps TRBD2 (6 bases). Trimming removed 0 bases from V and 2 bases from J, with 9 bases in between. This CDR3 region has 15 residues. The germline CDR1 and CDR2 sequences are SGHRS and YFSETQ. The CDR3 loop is CASSLEVAAYNEQFF. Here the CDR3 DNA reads TGCGCCAGCAGCTTGGAGGTAGCGGCCTACAATGAGCAGTTCTTC.

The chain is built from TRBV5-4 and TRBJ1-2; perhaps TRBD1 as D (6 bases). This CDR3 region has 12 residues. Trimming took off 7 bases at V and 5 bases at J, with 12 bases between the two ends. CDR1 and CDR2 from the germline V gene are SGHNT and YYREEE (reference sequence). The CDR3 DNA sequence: TGTGCCAGCCGAGGACAGTTTTATGGCTACACCTTC. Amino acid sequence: CASRGQFYGYTF.

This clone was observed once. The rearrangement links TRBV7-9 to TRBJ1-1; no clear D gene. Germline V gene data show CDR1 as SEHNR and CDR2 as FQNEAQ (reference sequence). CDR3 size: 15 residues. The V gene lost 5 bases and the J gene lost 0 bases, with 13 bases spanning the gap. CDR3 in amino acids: CASSPRIDLNTEAFF. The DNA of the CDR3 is TGTGCCAGCAGCCCCCGAATCGACTTGAACACTGAAGCTTTCTTT.

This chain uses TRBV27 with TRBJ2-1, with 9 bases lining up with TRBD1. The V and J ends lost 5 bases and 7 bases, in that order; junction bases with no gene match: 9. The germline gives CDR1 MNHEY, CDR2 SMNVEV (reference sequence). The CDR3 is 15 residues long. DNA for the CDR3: TGTGCCAGCAGTGTCCGGGACAGGGCCTTGAATGAGCAGTTCTTC. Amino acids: CASSVRDRALNEQFF.

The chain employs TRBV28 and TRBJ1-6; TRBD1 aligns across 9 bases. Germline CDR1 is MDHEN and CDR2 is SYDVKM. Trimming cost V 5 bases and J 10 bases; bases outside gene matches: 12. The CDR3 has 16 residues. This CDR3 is CASSAQGAILVSPLHF. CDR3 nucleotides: TGTGCCAGCAGTGCACAGGGGGCCATTCTTGTGTCACCCCTCCACTTT.